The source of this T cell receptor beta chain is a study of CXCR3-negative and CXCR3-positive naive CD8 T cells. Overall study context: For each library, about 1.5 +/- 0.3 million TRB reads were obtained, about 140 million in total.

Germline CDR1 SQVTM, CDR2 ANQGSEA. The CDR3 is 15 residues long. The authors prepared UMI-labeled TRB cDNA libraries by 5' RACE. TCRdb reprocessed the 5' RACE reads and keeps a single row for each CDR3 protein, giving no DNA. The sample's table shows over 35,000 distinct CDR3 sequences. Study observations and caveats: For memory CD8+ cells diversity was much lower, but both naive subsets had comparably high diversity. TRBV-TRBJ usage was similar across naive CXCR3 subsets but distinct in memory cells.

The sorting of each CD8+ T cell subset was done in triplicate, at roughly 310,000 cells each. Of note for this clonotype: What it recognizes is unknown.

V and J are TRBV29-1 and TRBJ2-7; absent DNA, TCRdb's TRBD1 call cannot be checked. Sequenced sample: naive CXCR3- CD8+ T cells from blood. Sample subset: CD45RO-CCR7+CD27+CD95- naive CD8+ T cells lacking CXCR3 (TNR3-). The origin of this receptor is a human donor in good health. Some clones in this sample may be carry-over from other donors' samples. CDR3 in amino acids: CSVVFRDTPGIEQYF.